These 20 T cell receptor beta chains came from one sample sequenced in a study of human T cells and chemical hapten exposure (dated by TCRdb to the early 2020s). The method was RACE. The sample was run on a NextSeq 500. In TCRdb, the public reads were trimmed at Q25 with fastp and aligned with MiXCR, with productive beta chains retained. Here each entry gathers all rows of one CDR3 protein and keeps the most common genes and DNA. This sample gives 95,000 to 100,000 distinct CDR3 sequences in total; 11% of them show up just once. The ten largest clones represent about 3% of the sample. The label giving this sample's time point can be read as: pre-sensitization, week 0. This specimen's treatment or condition label, per the study, means: therapeutic diphenylcyclopropenone sensitization with weekly scalp DPC. Sequences were derived from whole blood, sampled in connection with sensitization to the hapten diphenylcyclopropenone (DPC). The receptors stem from a woman in her fifties or sixties with alopecia areata. Some clones in this sample may be carry-over from other donors' samples.

This clonotype was counted at least ten times. The V call is TRBV12-3 or TRBV12-4, the J call TRBJ2-5, with 7 nucleotides matching TRBD1. The CDR3 consists of 12 residues. V shed 6 bases, J shed 5 bases, and the junction held 3 bases outside the gene matches. DNA of the CDR3: TGTGCCAGCAGAGGGGGCCGGGAGACCCAGTACTTC. Encoded protein: CASRGGRETQYF.

This clonotype was counted ten times or more. V is TRBV7-6 and J is TRBJ2-2, with D unresolved. The CDR3 consists of 16 residues. V was clipped by 5 bases and J by 0 bases, with 13 bases between them. Germline values: CDR1 SGHVS, CDR2 FNYEAQ. Here the CDR3 reads CASSATPFANTGELFF. The CDR3 DNA is TGTGCCAGCAGCGCCACACCGTTCGCGAACACCGGGGAGCTGTTTTTT.

This clonotype showed up just a few times. The V gene is TRBV7-9, the J gene TRBJ1-5; TRBD1 agrees at 7 bases. Per the germline V gene, CDR1 is SEHNR and CDR2 is FQNEAQ (reference sequence). V dropped 3 bases and J dropped 5; count of bases not matched to a gene: 1. The CDR3 is made up of 13 amino acids. CDR3 nucleotides: TGTGCCAGCAGCTTTCAGGGGGATCAGCCCCAGCATTTT. Translating gives CASSFQGDQPQHF.

This clonotype was recorded a few times. This sequence joins TRBV2 and TRBJ1-3; D not resolved. In germline, CDR1 is SNHLY, CDR2 FYNNEI. The CDR3 sequence is 15 residues long. V lost 3 bases, J lost 0 bases, and 9 bases lay in between. CDR3 region: CASSEEPSSGNTIYF. CDR3 DNA: TGTGCCAGCAGTGAGGAACCCTCCTCTGGAAACACCATATATTTT. The variable domain in full, with the rest retrieved from reference TRBV2 and TRBJ1-3, is EPEVTQTPSHQVTQMGQEVILRCVPISNHLYFYWYRQILGQKVEFLVSFYNNEISEKSEIFDDQFSVERPDGSNFTLKIRSTKLEDSAMYFCASSEEPSSGNTIYFGEGSWLTVV.

This clonotype was seen at least ten times. V and J are TRBV20-1 and TRBJ2-1; D is unclear. The V and J ends lost 6 bases and 8 bases respectively, with 17 bases between them. Per germline, CDR1 DFQATT and CDR2 SNEGSKA (reference sequence). The length of the CDR3 is 13 residues. CDR3 residues: CSAPAPPLDEQFF. CDR3 in DNA: TGCAGTGCGCCGGCCCCACCACTGGATGAGCAGTTCTTC.

In its sample, this clonotype was seen many times. This chain links TRBV20-1 with TRBJ1-2; D is possibly TRBD1 (6 bases). The CDR3 extends over 12 amino acids. V was trimmed by 5 bases and J by 4 bases, leaving 11 bases between them. Germline loops: CDR1 DFQATT, CDR2 SNEGSKA (reference sequence). The CDR3 loop reads CSAARTVYGYTF. The DNA of the CDR3 is TGCAGTGCTGCACGGACAGTCTATGGCTACACCTTC.

The chain carries TRBV20-1 and TRBJ1-1; possible D gene TRBD1, 6 bases. The CDR3 consists of 14 residues. Germline V lookup: CDR1 DFQATT, CDR2 SNEGSKA (reference sequence). V was cut by 6 bases and J by 1 base, with 15 bases left in between. CDR3 residues: CSATGQGRNTEAFF. The CDR3 bases are TGCAGTGCGACAGGCCAAGGGAGGAACACTGAAGCTTTCTTT.

This clonotype was seen many times. The CDR3 region has the DNA TGTGCCAGCAGCTTAGGACTAGCGGTAGATACGCAGTATTTT. This gives the protein CASSLGLAVDTQYF. The chain employs TRBV7-2 and TRBJ2-3; 9 bases map to TRBD2. This CDR3 contains 14 residues. Germline CDR1 reads SGHTA; CDR2 reads FQGNSA. V was clipped by 1 base and J by 5 bases; unmatched bases: 1.

The chain employs TRBV5-1 and TRBJ2-7, with 10 bases lining up with TRBD1. This CDR3 has 14 residues. The V gene's germline CDR1 is SGHRS and CDR2 YFSETQ. The ends lost 0 bases at V and 4 bases at J; junction bases unmatched: 1. Written as DNA, the CDR3 is TGCGCCAGCAGCTTGGCGGGACAGGGGTACGAGCAGTACTTC. As protein: CASSLAGQGYEQYF.

The chain recombines TRBV12-3 or TRBV12-4 with TRBJ2-2; 8 bases are a match to TRBD1. This CDR3 is 14 amino acids long. V lost 7 bases and J lost 4; bases outside the gene matches: 5. Written as DNA, the CDR3 is TGTGCCAGCACTCTCAGGGGGCTCACCGGGGAGCTGTTTTTT. Translation gives CASTLRGLTGELFF.

This clonotype has ten or more counts. This sequence joins TRBV19 and TRBJ2-7; 8 bases line up with TRBD1. V lost 2 bases to trimming and J lost 5 bases; unmatched junction nucleotides: 8. The CDR3 totals 15 residues. Germline V lookup: CDR1 LNHDA, CDR2 SQIVND (reference sequence). CDR3 coding DNA: TGTGCCAGTAGTATACGCCGAGACAGGGGCCACGAGCAGTACTTC. This translates into CASSIRRDRGHEQYF.

This clonotype came up many times. The rearrangement joins TRBV12-5 to TRBJ1-2, with D tentatively TRBD1 (6 bases). The length of the CDR3 is 16 residues. CDR1 and CDR2 (germline): LGHNT, FRNRAP. Trimming shortened V by 2 bases and J by 2 bases, and 15 bases separated the two germline ends. The CDR3 loop is CASGLSTEGVNYGYTF. CDR3 nucleotides: TGTGCTAGTGGTTTGTCAACAGAGGGGGTGAACTATGGCTACACCTTC.

V is TRBV29-1 and J is TRBJ1-4; 12 bases map to TRBD1. Trimming cost V 3 bases and J 8 bases; bases outside gene matches: 4. CDR1 is SQVTM, CDR2 ANQGSEA, per germline. The CDR3 totals 14 residues. The CDR3 DNA follows: TGCAGCGTTGAGGGGGACAGGGGGCGAGAAAAACTGTTTTTT. Its translation is CSVEGDRGREKLFF.

This clonotype was seen a few times. This chain joins TRBV4-2 and TRBJ2-1; 12 nucleotides agree with TRBD2. V lost 4 bases and J lost 6; bases outside the gene matches: 10. Germline V gene sequence: CDR1 LGHNA, CDR2 YNFKEQ. The CDR3 has 17 amino acids. DNA of the CDR3: TGTGCCAGCAGCCTAAATCCACTAGCGGGGGGCTCCAATGAGCAGTTCTTC. It is translated as CASSLNPLAGGSNEQFF.

This clonotype has a handful of counts. The chain combines TRBV5-5 with TRBJ1-3; D remains unclear. CDR1 and CDR2 from the germline V gene are SGHKS and YYEKEE (reference sequence). This CDR3 region has 15 residues. V was shortened by 4 bases and J by 1 base, with 12 bases between the two germline ends. CDR3 sequence: CASSPMPASGNTIYF. CDR3 DNA sequence: TGTGCCAGCAGCCCGATGCCCGCATCTGGAAACACCATATATTTT.

This clonotype turned up a few times. J is TRBJ2-1 and V is TRBV2; D is possibly TRBD2 (5 bases). CDR3 length equals 11 residues. CDR1 is SNHLY and CDR2 is FYNNEI in the germline V gene. V was clipped by 6 bases and J by 7 bases, with 7 bases between them. CDR3 region: CASRGENEQFF. CDR3 nucleotide sequence: TGTGCCAGCAGGGGAGAGAATGAGCAGTTCTTC.

V gene TRBV20-1 combines with J gene TRBJ1-5, with D maybe TRBD1 (5 bases). Germline V gene sequence: CDR1 DFQATT, CDR2 SNEGSKA (reference sequence). The CDR3 runs 16 residues. V was trimmed by 0 bases and J by 0 bases, leaving 12 bases between them. For the CDR3, the DNA is TGCAGTGCTAGAGATCCCCCAGGGTTTAGCAATCAGCCCCAGCATTTT. It encodes CSARDPPGFSNQPQHF.

In its sample, this clonotype was seen a few times. The chain uses TRBV10-3 and TRBJ1-5; 7 nucleotides align to TRBD1. The germline CDR1 and CDR2 sequences are ENHRY and SYGVKD. With V trimmed by 4 bases and J by 1 base, 10 bases remained unmatched. This CDR3 has 17 amino acids. The CDR3 coding sequence is TGTGCCATCAGTGGGCTGCCAGGGACAGCCAGCAATCAGCCCCAGCATTTT. Protein product: CAISGLPGTASNQPQHF.

This clonotype was seen a few times. This sequence joins TRBV6-5 and TRBJ1-4; D is uncertain. Trimming stripped 5 bases from V and 12 bases from J, with 13 bases between. The CDR3 sequence is 12 residues long. Germline V gene lookup returns CDR1 MNHEY and CDR2 SVGAGI. CDR3 in amino acids: CASSVMSGELFF. CDR3 nucleotides: TGTGCCAGCAGTGTAATGAGCGGGGAACTGTTTTTT.

There are many counts of this clonotype. The chain couples TRBV20-1 to TRBJ2-7, with D perhaps TRBD2 (6 bases). With 4 bases removed from V and 6 bases from J, the gap between germline ends came to 13 bases. Germline lookup yields CDR1 DFQATT and CDR2 SNEGSKA (reference sequence). The CDR3 loop spans 12 amino acids. The CDR3 DNA sequence: TGCAGTGCTAATACGGGGGTCCGCGAGCAGTACTTC. Translated: CSANTGVREQYF.